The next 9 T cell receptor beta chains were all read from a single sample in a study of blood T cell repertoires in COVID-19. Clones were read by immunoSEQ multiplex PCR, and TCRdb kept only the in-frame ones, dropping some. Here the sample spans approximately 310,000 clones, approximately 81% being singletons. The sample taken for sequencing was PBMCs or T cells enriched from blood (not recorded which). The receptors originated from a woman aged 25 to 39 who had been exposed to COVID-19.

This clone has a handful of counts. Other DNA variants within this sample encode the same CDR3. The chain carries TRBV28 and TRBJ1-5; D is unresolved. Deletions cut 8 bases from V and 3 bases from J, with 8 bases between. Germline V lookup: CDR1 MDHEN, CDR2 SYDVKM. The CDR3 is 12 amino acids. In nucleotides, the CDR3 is TGTGCCAGCGACGGGAACAATCAGCCCCAGCATTTT. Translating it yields CASDGNNQPQHF.

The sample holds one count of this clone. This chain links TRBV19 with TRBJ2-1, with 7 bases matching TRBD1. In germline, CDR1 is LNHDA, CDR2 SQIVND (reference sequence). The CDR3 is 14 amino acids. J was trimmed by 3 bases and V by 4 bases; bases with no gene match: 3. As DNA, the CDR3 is TGTGCCAGTAGTAGGGACAGTTTCTACAATGAGCAGTTCTTC. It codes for CASSRDSFYNEQFF.

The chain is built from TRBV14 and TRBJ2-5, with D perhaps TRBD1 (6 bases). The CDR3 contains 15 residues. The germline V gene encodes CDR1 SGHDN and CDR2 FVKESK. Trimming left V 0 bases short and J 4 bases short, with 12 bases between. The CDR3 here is CASSQDSTGGETQYF. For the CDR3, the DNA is TGTGCCAGCAGCCAAGATTCGACAGGAGGAGAGACCCAGTACTTC.

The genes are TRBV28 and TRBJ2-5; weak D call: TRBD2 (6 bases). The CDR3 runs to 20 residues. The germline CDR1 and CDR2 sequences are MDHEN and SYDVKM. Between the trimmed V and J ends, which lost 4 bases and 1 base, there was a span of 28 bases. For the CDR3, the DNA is TGTGCCAGCAGTTCACAACGACTAGATTTAGGAAAGGGGACCCAAGAGACCCAGTACTTC. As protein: CASSSQRLDLGKGTQETQYF.

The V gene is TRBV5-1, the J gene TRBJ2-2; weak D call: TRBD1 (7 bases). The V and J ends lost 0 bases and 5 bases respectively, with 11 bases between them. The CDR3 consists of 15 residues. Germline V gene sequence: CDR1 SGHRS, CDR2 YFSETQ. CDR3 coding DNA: TGCGCCAGCAGCTTGGAGACAGGGAGGACCGGGGAGCTGTTTTTT. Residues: CASSLETGRTGELFF.

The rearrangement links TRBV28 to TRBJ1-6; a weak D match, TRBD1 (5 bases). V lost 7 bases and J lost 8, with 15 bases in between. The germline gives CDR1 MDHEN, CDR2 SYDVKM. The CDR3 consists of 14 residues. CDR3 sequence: CASTLGRGYSPLHF. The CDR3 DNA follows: TGTGCCAGCACTCTGGGAAGGGGATATTCACCCCTCCACTTT.

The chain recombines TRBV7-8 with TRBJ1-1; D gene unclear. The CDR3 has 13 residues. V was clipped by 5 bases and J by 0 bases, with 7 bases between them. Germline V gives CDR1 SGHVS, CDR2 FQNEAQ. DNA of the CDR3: TGTGCCAGCAGCCGTGGAGTGAACACTGAAGCTTTCTTT. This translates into CASSRGVNTEAFF.

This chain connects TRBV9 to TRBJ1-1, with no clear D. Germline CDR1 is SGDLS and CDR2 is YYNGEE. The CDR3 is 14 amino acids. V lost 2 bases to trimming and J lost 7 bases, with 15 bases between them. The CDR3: CASSVLSGEGEAFF. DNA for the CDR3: TGTGCCAGCAGCGTTTTATCCGGTGAGGGTGAAGCTTTCTTT.

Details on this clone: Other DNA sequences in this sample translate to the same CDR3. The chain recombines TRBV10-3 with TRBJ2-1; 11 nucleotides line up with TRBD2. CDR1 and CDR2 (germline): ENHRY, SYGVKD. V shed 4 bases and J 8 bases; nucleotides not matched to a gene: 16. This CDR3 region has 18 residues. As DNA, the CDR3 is TGTGCCATCAGTGGCCAGGGTAGCGGGGGGGCCATAGCCCATGAGCAGTTCTTC. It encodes CAISGQGSGGAIAHEQFF.